The next 30 T cell receptor beta chains were all read from a single sample in a study of shared clonotypes between healthy human individuals. Generated by immunoSEQ multiplex PCR, the TCRdb table keeps only in-frame clones and is missing some. Of just over 2,000,000 clones in the sample, less than 95% were seen once. Cells designated naive CD8 were CD45RO-negative and were positively selected for CCR7, with terminally differentiated effector memory CD45RA+ cells excluded. The specimen sequenced was naive CD8+ T cells sorted from blood. These receptors all come from a young man in good health.

The chain links TRBV2 to TRBJ2-1, with 10 bases aligning to TRBD2. CDR1 is SNHLY and CDR2 is FYNNEI in the germline V gene. CDR3 length: 13 residues. The trim removed 5 bases at V and 6 bases at J, leaving 1 base unmatched. The CDR3 spells CASSRLAGNEQFF. CDR3 DNA sequence: TGTGCCAGCAGTCGACTAGCGGGCAATGAGCAGTTCTTC.

This chain connects TRBV7-9 to TRBJ1-5; D might be TRBD1 (5 bases). Between the trimmed V and J ends, which lost 1 base and 0 bases, there was a span of 7 bases. CDR3 size: 15 residues. Germline lookup yields CDR1 SEHNR and CDR2 FQNEAQ (reference sequence). Here the CDR3 reads CASSLGTHSNQPQHF. The CDR3 coding sequence is TGTGCCAGCAGCTTAGGGACACATAGCAATCAGCCCCAGCATTTT.

The gene calls are TRBV4-2 and TRBJ1-2; the D is unclear. CDR3 size: 12 residues. Germline V gives CDR1 LGHNA, CDR2 YNFKEQ. Trimming pared 1 base from V and 6 bases from J, leaving 6 bases between. The CDR3 bases are TGTGCCAGCAGCCAAGGAGGGAATGGCTACACCTTC. It specifies CASSQGGNGYTF.

This clone is a singleton in its sample. V is TRBV5-4 and J is TRBJ2-5; 15 bases agree with TRBD2. The CDR3 sequence is 17 residues long. Germline CDR1 reads SGHNT; CDR2 reads YYREEE (reference sequence). After removal of 3 bases from V and 2 bases from J, the junction contained 5 bases not matched to a gene. This chain's CDR3 is CASSWGLAGGPQETQYF. The CDR3 DNA follows: TGTGCCAGCAGCTGGGGACTAGCGGGGGGTCCTCAAGAGACCCAGTACTTC.

The chain joins TRBV5-4 to TRBJ2-7; 7 bases line up with TRBD1. Germline lookup yields CDR1 SGHNT and CDR2 YYREEE (reference sequence). The CDR3 length is 15 residues. The trim removed 0 bases at V and 2 bases at J, leaving 5 bases unmatched. The CDR3 DNA follows: TGTGCCAGCAGCTTGGGGGACAGTGGTGCCTACGAGCAGTACTTC. This sequence encodes CASSLGDSGAYEQYF.

The V call is TRBV19, the J call TRBJ2-1; D might be TRBD2 (5 bases). Per the germline V gene, CDR1 is LNHDA and CDR2 is SQIVND (reference sequence). This CDR3 has 14 residues. V dropped 1 base and J dropped 6 bases, with 10 bases sitting between them. CDR3 sequence: CASSIALEGNEQFF. CDR3 coding DNA: TGTGCCAGTAGTATAGCTCTAGAGGGCAATGAGCAGTTCTTC.

This clone was seen once. The rearrangement uses TRBV7-2 and TRBJ1-5, with 7 nucleotides matching TRBD1. With 1 base clipped from V and 3 bases from J, the junction kept 3 bases outside the gene matches. In germline, CDR1 is SGHTA, CDR2 FQGNSA. This CDR3 has 15 amino acids. CDR3 sequence (DNA): TGTGCCAGCAGCTTAGTCACAGGGGACAATCAGCCCCAGCATTTT. Its translation is CASSLVTGDNQPQHF. Combining the CDR3 with reference TRBV7-2 and TRBJ1-5 gives the whole variable domain GAGVSQSPSNKVTEKGKDVELRCDPISGHTALYWYRQSLGQGLEFLIYFQGNSAPDKSGLPSDRFSAERTGGSVSTLTIQRTQQEDSAVYLCASSLVTGDNQPQHFGDGTRLSIL.

This clone appeared a single time. The CDR3 loop reads CASSPMWGSWEQYF. In DNA form, the CDR3 reads TGTGCCAGCAGCCCCATGTGGGGGAGTTGGGAGCAGTACTTC. This chain uses TRBV11-2 with TRBJ2-7; D might be TRBD1 or TRBD2, each matching 5 bases. Trimming took 5 bases from V and 7 from J, leaving 18 bases between them. CDR1 is SGHAT and CDR2 is FQNNGV in the germline V gene. The CDR3 loop spans 14 amino acids.

This chain joins TRBV27 and TRBJ2-7, with D perhaps matching TRBD2 (7 bases). The CDR3 contains 15 residues. Trimming left V 0 bases short and J 3 bases short, with 12 bases between. Germline V lookup: CDR1 MNHEY, CDR2 SMNVEV (reference sequence). The CDR3 nucleotides are TGTGCCAGCAGTTTATCCGGGGGGCATAGCTACGAGCAGTACTTC. Amino acid sequence: CASSLSGGHSYEQYF.

The chain uses TRBV28 and TRBJ2-1; a possible D gene is TRBD2 (6 bases). V dropped 3 bases and J dropped 9 bases, with 12 bases sitting between them. The CDR3 has 13 amino acids. CDR1 is MDHEN and CDR2 is SYDVKM in the germline V gene. CDR3 sequence: CASSFRLGSEQFF. CDR3 DNA sequence: TGTGCCAGCAGTTTTAGACTAGGCAGTGAGCAGTTCTTC.

The V and J genes are TRBV29-1 and TRBJ1-1, with D tentatively TRBD1 (6 bases). Germline V lookup: CDR1 SQVTM, CDR2 ANQGSEA. The CDR3 runs 15 residues. Trimming shortened V by 2 bases and J by 1 base, and 14 bases separated the two germline ends. The CDR3 loop reads CSVELGAFGNTEAFF. CDR3 sequence (DNA): TGCAGCGTTGAACTGGGGGCTTTTGGGAACACTGAAGCTTTCTTT.

The chain employs TRBV5-1 and TRBJ2-7; 8 bases align to TRBD2. The CDR3 totals 16 residues. V was pared by 0 bases and J by 3 bases, with 8 bases of the junction left unmatched. Germline V gives CDR1 SGHRS, CDR2 YFSETQ. CDR3 residues: CASSLEAASGLYEQYF. The CDR3 DNA sequence: TGCGCCAGCAGCTTGGAAGCGGCTAGCGGGCTCTACGAGCAGTACTTC.

V usage is TRBV5-4 and J usage is TRBJ2-7, with D uncertain. Trimming shortened V by 4 bases and J by 2 bases, and 10 bases separated the two germline ends. The CDR3 is made up of 13 amino acids. The V gene's germline CDR1 is SGHNT and CDR2 YYREEE (reference sequence). CDR3 sequence (DNA): TGTGCCAGCAGCGCGGACGGAACCTACGAGCAGTACTTC. Its protein is CASSADGTYEQYF. The variable domain in full, with the rest retrieved from reference TRBV5-4 and TRBJ2-7, is ETGVTQSPTHLIKTRGQQVTLRCSSQSGHNTVSWYQQALGQGPQFIFQYYREEENGRGNFPPRFSGLQFPNYSSELNVNALELDDSALYLCASSADGTYEQYFGPGTRLTVT.

V gene TRBV5-1 combines with J gene TRBJ2-1; D uncertain. Trimming cost V 0 bases and J 0 bases, with 13 bases left between them. CDR3 length: 17 amino acids. The germline V gene has CDR1 SGHRS and CDR2 YFSETQ. CDR3 in DNA: TGCGCCAGCAGCTTGGGCGTGGCGGTAAGCTCCTACAATGAGCAGTTCTTC. Amino acid sequence: CASSLGVAVSSYNEQFF.

This clone has only one observation. V gene TRBV7-2 combines with J gene TRBJ2-5, with 11 bases aligning to TRBD1. With V trimmed by 2 bases and J by 5 bases, 7 bases remained unmatched. Looked up from germline, CDR1 is SGHTA and CDR2 is FQGNSA. The CDR3 covers 16 residues. In DNA form, the CDR3 reads TGTGCCAGCAGCTTACCTTGGACAGGGGGCTGGGAGACCCAGTACTTC. Translating it yields CASSLPWTGGWETQYF.

This chain joins TRBV30 and TRBJ2-2, with D unclear. The CDR3 covers 13 residues. V dropped 5 bases and J dropped 4 bases, with 11 bases sitting between them. In germline, CDR1 is GTSNPN, CDR2 SVGIG (reference sequence). CDR3 coding DNA: TGTGCCTGGGAGTGGGATGGCACCGGGGAGCTGTTTTTT. It codes for CAWEWDGTGELFF.

J is TRBJ2-1 and V is TRBV6-1, with a weak D call TRBD1 (6 bases). CDR1 is MNHNS, CDR2 SASEGT, per germline. The V and J ends lost 4 bases and 4 bases respectively, with 14 bases between them. This CDR3 comprises 15 residues. DNA of the CDR3: TGTGCCAGCAGTGTTACAGGGCCTGTTTACAATGAGCAGTTCTTC. Translated, it gives CASSVTGPVYNEQFF.

The rearrangement joins TRBV7-3 to TRBJ2-5, with D unclear. The CDR3 runs to 19 residues. The germline V gene has CDR1 SGHTA and CDR2 FQGTGA. Trimming took 0 bases from V and 1 from J, leaving 21 bases between them. The CDR3 sequence: CASSLTLSPPMNPQETQYF. The CDR3 region has the DNA TGTGCCAGCAGCTTAACGCTTTCCCCGCCGATGAACCCCCAAGAGACCCAGTACTTC.

This chain links TRBV2 with TRBJ2-7; D uncertain. There are 10 residues in the CDR3. Germline V gives CDR1 SNHLY, CDR2 FYNNEI. Trimming shortened V by 4 bases and J by 6 bases, and 4 bases separated the two germline ends. CDR3 nucleotides: TGTGCCAGCAGTGTCCTCGAGCAGTACTTC. Its translation: CASSVLEQYF.

This sequence joins TRBV6-5 and TRBJ1-3, with D possibly being TRBD1 (6 bases). Trimming stripped 0 bases from V and 4 bases from J, with 13 bases between. CDR1 is MNHEY, CDR2 SVGAGI, per germline. There are 16 residues in the CDR3. The CDR3 coding sequence is TGTGCCAGCAGTTACTCCCCACAGGGTCACGGAAACACCATATATTTT. It translates to CASSYSPQGHGNTIYF.

The V gene is TRBV15, the J gene TRBJ1-5; D might be TRBD1 (5 bases). Germline CDR1 is LNHNV and CDR2 is YYDKDF (reference sequence). CDR3 length: 14 residues. V dropped 1 base and J dropped 6 bases, with 10 bases sitting between them. This chain's CDR3 is CATSRGRGGQPQHF. The CDR3 DNA sequence: TGTGCCACCAGCAGAGGCCGGGGCGGTCAGCCCCAGCATTTT.

This clone was recorded only once. The gene calls are TRBV5-4 and TRBJ1-1; maybe TRBD1 (6 bases). The V gene's germline CDR1 is SGHNT and CDR2 YYREEE (reference sequence). V shed 4 bases and J shed 3 bases, with 13 bases lying between them. The CDR3 loop spans 14 amino acids. CDR3 in DNA: TGTGCCAGCAGCCCAGGCAGGGGAGACACTGAAGCTTTCTTT. This codes for CASSPGRGDTEAFF.

This chain links TRBV27 with TRBJ1-3, with TRBD1 as a possible D gene (6 bases). CDR1 MNHEY and CDR2 SMNVEV come from the germline V gene (reference sequence). CDR3 length: 15 residues. Trimming cost V 3 bases and J 4 bases, with 13 bases left between them. CDR3 coding DNA: TGTGCCAGCAGTTTGTCGACAGGCTCAGGAAACACCATATATTTT. Translated, it gives CASSLSTGSGNTIYF.

J is TRBJ1-6 and V is TRBV4-1; 9 bases fit TRBD1. CDR1 is MGHRA, CDR2 YSYEKL, per germline. CDR3 length equals 15 residues. V shed 1 base, J shed 17 bases, and the junction held 12 bases outside the gene matches. CDR3 in DNA: TGCGCCAGCAGCCAAGGACAGGGGGAACTTTCGACCGTCCACTTT. Translating it yields CASSQGQGELSTVHF.

This sequence joins TRBV10-3 and TRBJ2-7; D is undetermined. This CDR3 contains 12 residues. V was cut by 4 bases and J by 5 bases, with 9 bases left in between. Germline V gives CDR1 ENHRY, CDR2 SYGVKD. The CDR3 nucleotides read TGTGCCATCAGTGCTCAGGTCCACGAGCAGTACTTC. Translation: CAISAQVHEQYF.

This clone was observed once. The chain is built from TRBV7-9 and TRBJ2-2; TRBD2 aligns across 15 bases. This CDR3 spans 16 amino acids. V shed 5 bases, J shed 6 bases, and the junction held 4 bases outside the gene matches. CDR1 and CDR2 from the germline V gene are SEHNR and FQNEAQ (reference sequence). The CDR3 spells CASSPGLAGGPGELFF. The CDR3 bases are TGTGCCAGCAGCCCCGGACTAGCGGGAGGGCCCGGGGAGCTGTTTTTT.

This clone was detected once. The CDR3 loop reads CASSPLGTSGVNEQFF. The CDR3 nucleotides read TGTGCCAGCAGCCCCTTGGGGACTAGCGGGGTCAATGAGCAGTTCTTC. The chain carries TRBV9 and TRBJ2-1; TRBD2 matches at 13 bases. Germline CDR1 SGDLS, CDR2 YYNGEE. The CDR3 sequence is 16 residues long. V was clipped by 4 bases and J by 6 bases; unmatched bases: 7.

The chain is built from TRBV19 and TRBJ1-1; tentatively, D is TRBD1 (5 bases). Germline CDR1 LNHDA, CDR2 SQIVND (reference sequence). CDR3 size: 12 residues. Trimming took 5 bases from V and 10 from J, leaving 14 bases between them. CDR3 region: CASSPGHYAAFF. Written as DNA, the CDR3 is TGTGCCAGTAGTCCCGGACACTATGCAGCTTTCTTT.

This clone was observed once. The chain combines TRBV7-2 with TRBJ1-1; TRBD1 agrees at 9 bases. The CDR3 contains 15 residues. V was pared by 3 bases and J by 4 bases, with 6 bases of the junction left unmatched. From germline, CDR1 is SGHTA and CDR2 FQGNSA. The DNA for the CDR3 is TGTGCCAGCAGCTTGGGGGACAGGGCGCCCACTGAAGCTTTCTTT. This gives the protein CASSLGDRAPTEAFF.

On this clone itself: The identical CDR3 is also encoded by other nucleotide sequences in the sample. The chain carries TRBV27 and TRBJ1-2; D remains ambiguous. The CDR3 runs to 13 residues. The V end lost 2 bases, the J end lost 1 base, and 5 bases lay between the germline ends. Germline CDR1 MNHEY, CDR2 SMNVEV (reference sequence). The CDR3 DNA follows: TGTGCCAGCAGTTTAAACAGTAACTATGGCTACACCTTC. As protein: CASSLNSNYGYTF.